The present T cell receptor (beta chain) was sequenced within a study of T cell repertoires in cytomegalovirus infection. Study summary: Evidence of both CMV infection and a matching HLA type came from public TCR beta signatures.

TCRdb re-called the reads with MiXCR, one entry per CDR3 protein. This sample has some 230,000 distinct CDR3 sequences, with 22% found just once. This clonotype occurred once. Its cognate antigen is unknown. This sequence may be a read error, since a much larger clone differs from it by one base. Study-wide results and caveats: Public TCR beta family frequency separated CMV-and-HLA carriers, including in an independent cohort. Dominating the ex vivo response were TCR beta clonotypes that were CMV-specific and HLA-C-restricted.

The CDR3 covers 14 residues. Germline CDR1 reads MDHEN; CDR2 reads SYDVKM. Sequencing input: CD8+ T cells from PBMCs. This receptor was obtained from a human donor in good health (CMV status not recorded). Some clones in this sample may be carry-over from other donors' samples. The chain carries TRBV28 and TRBJ1-2; no definite D call. The CDR3 sequence is CAGSLTGLAKGYTF. The CDR3 coding sequence is TGTGCCGGCAGTTTAACCGGTCTGGCAAAGGGCTACACCTTC.